Following are 5 T cell receptor beta chains from one sample sequenced in a study of cytomegalovirus exposure and HLA in healthy donors. A multiplex PCR was run with 60 Vbeta primers and 13 Jbeta primers. The table came from immunoSEQ multiplex PCR; TCRdb's copy has only in-frame clones and leaves some out. The sample records 180,000 or so clones, approximately 80% being singletons. What was sequenced was PBMCs. These receptors were collected from a girl aged 10-17 years in good health and CMV-seropositive.

This clone came up a few times. The chain uses TRBV10-3 and TRBJ1-1, with 10 bases that match TRBD1. With V trimmed by 7 bases and J by 3 bases, 8 bases remained unmatched. CDR1 and CDR2 from the germline V gene are ENHRY and SYGVKD. There are 15 residues in the CDR3. This chain's CDR3 is CAINTDRGFYTEAFF. DNA for the CDR3: TGTGCCATCAACACGGACAGGGGGTTTTACACTGAAGCTTTCTTT.

V gene TRBV5-1 combines with J gene TRBJ1-1; tentatively, D is TRBD1 (5 bases). The CDR3 loop spans 15 amino acids. In germline, CDR1 is SGHRS, CDR2 YFSETQ. Trimming removed 0 bases at V and 6 bases at J, with 15 bases between. This CDR3 is CASSLAAGRVAEAFF. The CDR3 DNA sequence: TGCGCCAGCAGCTTGGCCGCAGGGCGAGTAGCTGAAGCTTTCTTT.

The J gene is TRBJ2-1, the V gene TRBV11-2, with 9 nucleotides matching TRBD2. The V segment lost 8 bases and the J segment 7 bases; nucleotides outside the gene matches: 15. The CDR3 consists of 16 residues. CDR1 and CDR2 from the germline V gene are SGHAT and FQNNGV. The DNA for the CDR3 is TGTGCCAGCCGAGCCCCGGCGGGAGGGAACTTAAATGAGCAGTTCTTC. This encodes CASRAPAGGNLNEQFF.

The chain couples TRBV4-3 to TRBJ2-5, with unresolved D. The DNA matches TRBJ2-7 better at its end, which makes the J call doubtful. In germline, CDR1 is LGHNA, CDR2 YSLEER. This CDR3 region has 11 residues. The DNA for the CDR3 is TGCGCCAGCAGCTATCCCTACGAGCAGTACTTC. It codes for CASSYPYEQYF.

This chain connects TRBV30 to TRBJ2-7, with D unresolved. The ends were cut back, 1 base at V and 7 bases at J, with 14 bases in the middle. Germline V lookup: CDR1 GTSNPN, CDR2 SVGIG (reference sequence). The CDR3 has 13 residues. The chain's CDR3 is CAWSDSPVGEQYF. CDR3 coding DNA: TGTGCCTGGAGTGACAGCCCCGTTGGGGAGCAGTACTTC.